These 16 T cell receptor beta chains share one sample of origin, sequenced in a study of OX40 agonist ivuxolimab in advanced cancers. Produced via immunoSEQ multiplex PCR; TCRdb's table is partial and in-frame only. The sample contains 20,000 to 25,000 clones, over 75% of which appear only once. Sequencing used CD4+ or CD8+ T cells sorted from blood, obtained in a trial of the OX40 agonist ivuxolimab. The source of these receptors is an adult with an advanced solid tumor such as melanoma, head and neck, liver or kidney cancer.

This rearrangement joins TRBV14 to TRBJ1-2, with a weak D call TRBD1 (5 bases). Germline V gene sequence: CDR1 SGHDN, CDR2 FVKESK. This CDR3 contains 14 residues. The V end was cut by 2 bases, the J end by 3 bases, with 10 bases between. CDR3 in amino acids: CASSQQGFDYGYTF. CDR3 in DNA: TGTGCCAGCAGCCAACAGGGTTTCGACTATGGCTACACCTTC.

On this clone: One end of the junction is discordant with germline, which a read error may explain. V usage is TRBV7-7 and J usage is TRBJ2-7; possible D gene TRBD1, 6 bases. The CDR3 has 13 amino acids. Germline V lookup: CDR1 SSHAT, CDR2 FNYEAQ (reference sequence). The CDR3 region is CASSQQGSFEQYF. The CDR3 coding sequence is TGTGCTAGCAGCCAACAGGGTTCCTTCGAGCAGTACTTC.

This clone was seen a single time. The chain joins TRBV30 to TRBJ1-1; D is unclear. Trimming shortened V by 0 bases and J by 5 bases, and 13 bases separated the two germline ends. Germline assignment: CDR1 GTSNPN and CDR2 SVGIG (reference sequence). This CDR3 has 14 amino acids. CDR3 nucleotide sequence: TGTGCCTGGAGTGTAGGTCGGGTTCGGACTGAAGCTTTCTTT. It specifies CAWSVGRVRTEAFF.

The J gene is TRBJ2-7, the V gene TRBV7-4; 9 bases match TRBD1. Germline loops: CDR1 SGHVT, CDR2 SQSDAQ. Trimming removed 4 bases from V and 1 base from J; junction bases left unmatched: 2. The CDR3 has 14 amino acids. CDR3 DNA: TGTGCCAGCAGCTCGACAGGGGGGTCCTACGAGCAGTACTTC. Amino acids: CASSSTGGSYEQYF. The full variable domain, with the rest looked up from reference TRBV7-4 and TRBJ2-7, is GAGVSQSPRYKVAKRGRDVALRCDSISGHVTLYWYRQTLGQGSEVLTYSQSDAQRDKSGRPSGRFSAERPERSVSTLKIQRTEQGDSAVYLCASSSTGGSYEQYFGPGTRLTVT.

V gene TRBV9 combines with J gene TRBJ2-3; D is perhaps TRBD1 or TRBD2 (5 bases each). The CDR3 contains 16 residues. Germline V CDR1 and CDR2: SGDLS, YYNGEE. With 4 bases removed from V and 4 bases from J, the gap between germline ends came to 19 bases. The CDR3 spells CASSLGEGDGADTQYF. CDR3 nucleotides: TGTGCCAGCAGCCTCGGGGAAGGGGATGGGGCAGATACGCAGTATTTT.

The rearrangement joins TRBV4-1 to TRBJ1-5, with a possible D match to TRBD1 (5 bases). The V and J ends lost 1 base and 5 bases respectively, with 15 bases between them. Per the germline V gene, CDR1 is MGHRA and CDR2 is YSYEKL. The CDR3 contains 16 residues. The CDR3 bases are TGCGCCAGCAGCCAAGCCTACGGGACCAAAGATCAGCCCCAGCATTTT. Translated, it gives CASSQAYGTKDQPQHF.

The genes are TRBV7-6 and TRBJ2-2; the match to TRBD1 covers 8 bases. The V gene's germline CDR1 is SGHVS and CDR2 FNYEAQ. The V and J ends lost 8 bases and 1 base, in that order; junction bases with no gene match: 9. The CDR3 has 16 residues. The CDR3 reads CASGGTGTGNTGELFF. CDR3 coding DNA: TGTGCCAGCGGAGGAACCGGGACAGGGAACACCGGGGAGCTGTTTTTT.

J is TRBJ1-1 and V is TRBV7-6; D call uncertain. The ends were cut back, 5 bases at V and 1 base at J, with 17 bases in the middle. In germline, CDR1 is SGHVS, CDR2 FNYEAQ. This CDR3 comprises 16 residues. CDR3 DNA sequence: TGTGCCAGCAGCCCCCCCGGGGTTTTTGAGAACACTGAAGCTTTCTTT. The encoded protein is CASSPPGVFENTEAFF.

This chain uses TRBV19 with TRBJ2-1; 10 nucleotides align to TRBD2. J gave up 2 bases and V 3 bases, and 4 bases lay outside the gene matches. Germline V CDR1 and CDR2: LNHDA, SQIVND (reference sequence). The CDR3 extends over 16 amino acids. The CDR3, as DNA: TGTGCCAGTAGTATTTGGAGCGGGGGGGCCTACAATGAGCAGTTCTTC. Translated: CASSIWSGGAYNEQFF.

This clone appeared a few times. J is TRBJ1-1 and V is TRBV9; TRBD1 is a possible D gene (5 bases). Trimming removed 4 bases at V and 6 bases at J, with 10 bases between. This CDR3 has 12 residues. The germline V gene has CDR1 SGDLS and CDR2 YYNGEE. CDR3 DNA sequence: TGTGCCAGCAGCCCATACAGGTCTGAAGCTTTCTTT. Its protein product is CASSPYRSEAFF.

For this clone: One base away lies a much larger clone, so this may be a sequencing read error. V usage is TRBV4-3 and J usage is TRBJ2-1; 7 nucleotides align to TRBD2. With V trimmed by 0 bases and J by 2 bases, 13 bases remained unmatched. The CDR3 runs to 19 residues. Looked up from germline, CDR1 is LGHNA and CDR2 is YSLEER. In nucleotides, the CDR3 is TGCGCCAGCAGCCAAGAGCAAGGTCCTTGGGGGGGAGCCTACAATGAGCAGTTCTTC. Protein sequence: CASSQEQGPWGGAYNEQFF.

Concerning this clone: The junction departs from germline at one end; a sequencing error may be responsible. The chain couples TRBV7-7 to TRBJ2-5, with D tentatively TRBD1 or TRBD2 (6 bases each). CDR3 length: 13 residues. Germline V CDR1 and CDR2: SSHAT, FNYEAQ (reference sequence). CDR3 amino acids: CASSLEVEGAQYF. The CDR3 nucleotides are TGTGCTAGCAGCTTGGAGGTGGAGGGGGCCCAGTACTTC.

The chain employs TRBV30 and TRBJ1-4; TRBD1 aligns across 11 bases. Germline V gene sequence: CDR1 GTSNPN, CDR2 SVGIG (reference sequence). The junction had 5 bases not matched to a gene; V was cut back by 8 bases and J by 3 bases. The CDR3 length is 14 residues. The CDR3 loop reads CAGDRGGPNEKLFF. The CDR3 DNA is TGTGCCGGGGACAGGGGGGGGCCTAATGAAAAACTGTTTTTT.

J is TRBJ2-1 and V is TRBV5-6, with TRBD2 as a possible D gene (6 bases). CDR1 is SGHDT, CDR2 YYEEEE, per germline. The length of the CDR3 is 13 residues. The V and J ends lost 4 bases and 9 bases respectively, with 14 bases between them. Here the CDR3 DNA reads TGTGCCAGCAGCGGTATGACTAGGTCTGAGCAGTTCTTC. Its protein product is CASSGMTRSEQFF.

The J gene is TRBJ2-3, the V gene TRBV5-6; 7 nucleotides line up with TRBD2. This CDR3 contains 15 residues. The V gene's germline CDR1 is SGHDT and CDR2 YYEEEE. With V trimmed by 0 bases and J by 4 bases, 5 bases remained unmatched. DNA for the CDR3: TGTGCCAGCAGCTTGGGGACTAGTTGGGCAGATACGCAGTATTTT. As protein: CASSLGTSWADTQYF.

The chain uses TRBV4-1 and TRBJ2-1, with D unclear. Looked up from germline, CDR1 is MGHRA and CDR2 is YSYEKL. The V and J ends lost 1 base and 10 bases respectively, with 14 bases between them. This CDR3 region has 14 residues. CDR3 loop: CASSQGPLGGEQFF. DNA for the CDR3: TGCGCCAGCAGCCAAGGGCCTCTAGGCGGCGAGCAGTTCTTC.